The present entry profiles one TCR beta chain with its context. Its cognate antigen is unknown. The data are from a study of blood T cells in healthy people across ages. Broader study findings: Investigators treated diversity estimates from one million T cells as underestimates. Higher diversity, along with more naive CD4+ cells, distinguished long-lived donors from aged donors. A roughly linear fall in TCR beta diversity per million T cells was seen with increasing age.

A second PCR of 7 to 11 cycles used a sample-barcoded 5' primer and a J-beta primer mix. Each cDNA was tagged by a template-switch adaptor containing 12 random nucleotides. TCRdb reanalysed the 5' RACE reads using MiXCR and keeps one entry per CDR3 protein. Of 580,000 or so distinct CDR3 sequences in the sample, about 45% were seen once. The length of the CDR3 is 13 residues. V dropped 4 bases and J dropped 7 bases, with 11 bases sitting between them. Germline CDR1 SGHAT, CDR2 FQNNGV. The specimen was blood. The chain carries TRBV11-2 and TRBJ2-1; TRBD2 is a possible D gene (6 bases). This TCR derives from a man of 80 years or more in good health. CDR3 sequence reads: CASSSPGRNEQFF. The CDR3, as DNA: TGTGCCAGCAGCTCCCCGGGGAGGAATGAGCAGTTCTTC.